The 7 T cell receptor beta chains below come from one sample, sequenced in a study of cytomegalovirus exposure and HLA in healthy donors. The primer mix had 60 Vbeta and 13 Jbeta primers. Generated by immunoSEQ multiplex PCR, the TCRdb table keeps only in-frame clones and is missing some. The sample records some 150,000 clones, about 64% being singletons. Sequencing used PBMCs. These receptor sequences come from a man aged 55 to 70 in good health and CMV-seronegative.

This clone was seen a single time. The rearrangement links TRBV28 to TRBJ1-4; weak D call: TRBD1 (5 bases). The V and J ends lost 1 base and 7 bases respectively, with 13 bases between them. The germline V gene has CDR1 MDHEN and CDR2 SYDVKM. This CDR3 is built from 15 residues. The CDR3 here is CASSLYGREAEKLFF. CDR3 sequence (DNA): TGTGCCAGCAGTTTATACGGCAGGGAAGCTGAAAAACTGTTTTTT.

V usage is TRBV5-1 and J usage is TRBJ2-7, with D perhaps matching TRBD2 (6 bases). The CDR3 consists of 15 residues. Germline CDR1 SGHRS, CDR2 YFSETQ. V was shortened by 0 bases and J by 1 base, with 11 bases between the two germline ends. This CDR3 is CASSLGGGNSYEQYF. The CDR3 nucleotides are TGCGCCAGCAGCTTGGGTGGCGGGAATTCCTACGAGCAGTACTTC.

The chain carries TRBV29-1 and TRBJ2-7; 7 bases align to TRBD1. CDR1 SQVTM and CDR2 ANQGSEA come from the germline V gene. Trimming cost V 7 bases and J 1 base; bases outside gene matches: 1. CDR3 length: 11 residues. CDR3 DNA: TGCAGCGGGGGACAGTCCTACGAGCAGTACTTC. It codes for CSGGQSYEQYF.

The chain combines TRBV27 with TRBJ1-1, with D possibly matching TRBD1 (5 bases). The germline CDR1 and CDR2 sequences are MNHEY and SMNVEV (reference sequence). Trimming pared 9 bases from V and 1 base from J, leaving 15 bases between. The CDR3 extends over 14 amino acids. The CDR3: CARPDTWGNTEAFF. In nucleotides, the CDR3 is TGTGCCAGACCGGACACTTGGGGGAACACTGAAGCTTTCTTT.

J is TRBJ2-1 and V is TRBV19, with 11 bases that match TRBD2. This CDR3 comprises 18 residues. Germline V CDR1 and CDR2: LNHDA, SQIVND (reference sequence). V trimming: 5 bases; J trimming: 7 bases; junction bases outside the gene matches: 16. The CDR3 coding sequence is TGTGCCAGTAGTCTTCACGGGAGAGGGACTAGCGGTAGGAATGAGCAGTTCTTC. Amino acids: CASSLHGRGTSGRNEQFF. The full variable domain, rest sourced from reference TRBV19 and TRBJ2-1, is DGGITQSPKYLFRKEGQNVTLSCEQNLNHDAMYWYRQDPGQGLRLIYYSQIVNDFQKGDIAEGYSVSREKKESFPLTVTSAQKNPTAFYLCASSLHGRGTSGRNEQFFGPGTRLTVL.

The V gene is TRBV9, the J gene TRBJ2-1; 8 positions agree with TRBD1. The V and J ends lost 3 bases and 10 bases, in that order; junction bases with no gene match: 0. CDR3 length: 11 residues. Germline loops: CDR1 SGDLS, CDR2 YYNGEE. CDR3 sequence (DNA): TGTGCCAGCAGCGGGGACAGGGAGCAGTTCTTC. Translating it yields CASSGDREQFF. The full variable domain, its missing parts supplied by reference TRBV9 and TRBJ2-1, is DSGVTQTPKHLITATGQRVTLRCSPRSGDLSVYWYQQSLDQGLQFLIQYYNGEERAKGNILERFSAQQFPDLHSELNLSSLELGDSALYFCASSGDREQFFGPGTRLTVL.

This sequence joins TRBV7-9 and TRBJ2-3; D is perhaps TRBD2 (5 bases). V dropped 1 base and J dropped 4 bases, with 6 bases sitting between them. The CDR3 runs to 13 residues. Germline V gene sequence: CDR1 SEHNR, CDR2 FQNEAQ (reference sequence). DNA of the CDR3: TGTGCCAGCAGCTTAGAGGACTCAGATACGCAGTATTTT. It codes for CASSLEDSDTQYF.